This is a list of T cell receptor beta chains from one sample in a study of cytomegalovirus exposure and HLA in healthy donors. The data were produced by immunoSEQ multiplex PCR, yet TCRdb's version contains in-frame clones alone and is incomplete. Of under 200,000 clones listed, approximately 75% were seen once; the top ten hold 1.5%. Material for sequencing was PBMCs. The receptors come from a girl under 18 in good health and CMV-seronegative. CDR3s include the opening cysteine and the closing phenylalanine or tryptophan. Each record gives: CDR3 protein, CDR3 DNA, D gene, J gene, clone size, V gene. D genes are given only for firm matches. Size is omitted from some rows. Given values are once, few, many or a class for expanded clones.

CASRASGGNEQFF	TGTGCCAGCAGGGCTAGCGGGGGGAATGAGCAGTTCTTC	TRBD2	TRBJ2-1	.	TRBV27
CASSEAEGNNYGYTF	TGTGCCAGCAGTGAAGCGGAGGGCAATAACTATGGCTACACCTTC	.	TRBJ1-2	.	TRBV2
CASSFWKIAGGRTDTQYF	TGTGCCAGCAGTTTCTGGAAGATAGCGGGGGGGCGGACAGATACGCAGTATTTT	TRBD2	TRBJ2-3	.	TRBV28
CSVGQENYGYTF	TGCAGCGTTGGACAGGAGAACTATGGCTACACCTTC	.	TRBJ1-2	few	TRBV29-1
CASSIRFPSNQPQHF	TGTGCCAGTAGTATCCGGTTCCCTAGCAATCAGCCCCAGCATTTT	.	TRBJ1-5	.	TRBV19
CATSRDTGVGNTIYF	TGTGCCACCAGCAGAGATACAGGGGTGGGGAACACCATATATTTT	TRBD1	TRBJ1-3	.	TRBV15
CASSRDSSGEQYF	TGTGCCAGCAGTCGGGACAGCTCCGGGGAGCAGTACTTC	TRBD1	TRBJ2-7	.	TRBV5-4
CASSFRDRDTEAFF	TGTGCCAGCAGTTTCCGGGACAGGGACACTGAAGCTTTCTTT	TRBD1	TRBJ1-1	.	TRBV27
CASSLVGTSGGLDEQYF	TGTGCCAGCAGCTTGGTGGGGACTAGCGGTGGTTTGGACGAGCAGTACTTC	TRBD2	TRBJ2-7	.	TRBV5-6
CASALGGRGDTQYF	TGTGCCAGCGCCCTTGGGGGGAGGGGGGATACGCAGTATTTT	.	TRBJ2-3	.	TRBV6-5
CASTQRRGSYEQYF	TGTGCCAGCACCCAGAGGCGGGGCTCCTACGAGCAGTACTTC	.	TRBJ2-7	once	TRBV7-2
CAWSGEDSNQPQHF	TGTGCCTGGAGTGGCGAGGATAGCAATCAGCCCCAGCATTTT	.	TRBJ1-5	once	TRBV30
CASGFGTGLSNQPQHF	TGTGCTAGTGGTTTTGGGACAGGGCTTAGCAATCAGCCCCAGCATTTT	TRBD1	TRBJ1-5	.	TRBV12-5
CASSWGVGGSYEQYF	TGCGCCAGCAGCTGGGGGGTGGGGGGTTCCTACGAGCAGTACTTC	.	TRBJ2-7	.	TRBV5-1
CASTPNSPLHF	TGTGCCAGCACTCCCAATTCACCCCTCCACTTT	.	TRBJ1-6	.	TRBV2
CASRFESGGADTQYF	TGTGCCAGCAGATTTGAGTCCGGCGGGGCAGATACGCAGTATTTT	.	TRBJ2-3	few	TRBV6-1
CASSQDVTSGGARTDTQYF	TGCGCCAGCAGCCAAGATGTCACTAGCGGGGGGGCAAGGACAGATACGCAGTATTTT	TRBD2	TRBJ2-3	few	TRBV4-1
CASSLGISGVVHQETQYF	TGTGCCAGCAGCTTAGGAATTAGCGGGGTCGTTCACCAAGAGACCCAGTACTTC	TRBD2	TRBJ2-5	.	TRBV7-8
CASSPNTDTQYF	TGCGCCAGCAGTCCCAACACAGATACGCAGTATTTT	.	TRBJ2-3	few	TRBV10-2
CASSEGGQGGGYTF	TGTGCCAGCAGTGAAGGGGGACAGGGAGGAGGCTACACCTTC	TRBD1	TRBJ1-2	.	TRBV6-1
CASSRIRWFGNTIYF	TGTGCCAGCAGCAGAATACGGTGGTTTGGAAACACCATATATTTT	.	TRBJ1-3	few	TRBV21-1
CASSPELAFF	TGTGCCAGCTCACCCGAGTTGGCTTTCTTT	.	TRBJ1-1	.	TRBV18
CASSARGRDSGNTIYF	TGTGCCAGCAGTGCCAGAGGGAGAGACTCTGGAAACACCATATATTTT	.	TRBJ1-3	once	TRBV2
CASSFLTGTNEKLFF	TGTGCCAGCAGCTTTCTGACAGGGACTAATGAAAAACTGTTTTTT	TRBD1	TRBJ1-4	.	TRBV7-9
CASSLDRGLDEQYF	TGTGCCAGCAGCTTAGACAGGGGTCTAGACGAGCAGTACTTC	.	TRBJ2-7	.	TRBV11-2
CSVELRRGADYEQYF	TGCAGCGTTGAGTTAAGGCGGGGGGCCGACTACGAGCAGTACTTC	TRBD2	TRBJ2-7	few	TRBV29-1
CASSVAGGAGDTQYF	TGTGCCAGCAGCGTAGCGGGGGGGGCCGGAGATACGCAGTATTTT	TRBD2	TRBJ2-3	.	TRBV9
CASSAKEDTQYF	TGTGCCAGCAGCGCAAAGGAGGATACGCAGTATTTT	.	TRBJ2-3	.	TRBV9